Included here is one T cell receptor (beta chain) sequence, with context. The antigen remains undetermined. Repertoires were generated with immunoSEQ multiplex PCR, while TCRdb's copy carries only in-frame clones and drops some. The data contain some 82,000 clones, over 85% of them singletons. The sample originates from a study of human versus mouse CDR3 diversity and MHC coevolution. Study-wide points: iCHAO1 estimated the human TCR beta repertoire at about 1.6 million clonotypes. On average, humans showed more CDR3 deletions and insertions than mice. Clonal inequality was lowest in most of the three human donors.

The germline V gene has CDR1 MNHNS and CDR2 SASEGT. The CDR3 runs to 15 residues. With V trimmed by 6 bases and J by 1 base, 7 bases remained unmatched. The specimen was naive CD4+ T cells from blood. The subset: CD45RO-negative CD62L-positive naive CD4 T cells. The TCR comes from a person aged 25 to 69 in good health. The V gene is TRBV6-1, the J gene TRBJ2-5; TRBD2 aligns across 8 bases. The CDR3 DNA sequence: TGTGCCAGCAGACGGGAGGGGGGCCTCCAAGAGACCCAGTACTTC. This codes for CASRREGGLQETQYF.